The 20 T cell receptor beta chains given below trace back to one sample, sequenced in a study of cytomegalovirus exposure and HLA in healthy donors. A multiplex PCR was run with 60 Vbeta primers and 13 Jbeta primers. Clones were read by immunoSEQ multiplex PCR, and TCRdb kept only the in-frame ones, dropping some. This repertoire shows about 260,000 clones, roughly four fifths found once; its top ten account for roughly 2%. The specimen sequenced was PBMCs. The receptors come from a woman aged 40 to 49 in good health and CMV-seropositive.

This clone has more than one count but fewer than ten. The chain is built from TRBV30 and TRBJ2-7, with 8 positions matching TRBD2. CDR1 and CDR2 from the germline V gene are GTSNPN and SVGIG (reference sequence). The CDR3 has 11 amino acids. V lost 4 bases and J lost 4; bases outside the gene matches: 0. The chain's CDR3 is CAWKREYEQYF. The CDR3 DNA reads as TGTGCCTGGAAGCGGGAGTACGAGCAGTACTTC.

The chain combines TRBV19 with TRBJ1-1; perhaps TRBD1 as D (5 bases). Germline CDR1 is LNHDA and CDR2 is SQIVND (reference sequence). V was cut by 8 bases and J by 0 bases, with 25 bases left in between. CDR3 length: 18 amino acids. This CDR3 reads CASYVSSRRQSMNTEAFF. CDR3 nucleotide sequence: TGTGCCAGTTACGTATCGAGTAGGAGACAGTCCATGAACACTGAAGCTTTCTTT.

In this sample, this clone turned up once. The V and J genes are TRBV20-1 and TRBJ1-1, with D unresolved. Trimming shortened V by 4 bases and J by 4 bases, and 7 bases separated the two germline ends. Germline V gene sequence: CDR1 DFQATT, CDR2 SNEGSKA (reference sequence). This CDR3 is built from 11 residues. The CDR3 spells CSAIPGTEAFF. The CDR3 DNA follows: TGCAGTGCTATCCCCGGCACTGAAGCTTTCTTT.

Written as DNA, the CDR3 is TGTGCCAGCAGCTTAGCGCTACCGGGACAAGGGCCCCAGCATTTT. This gives the protein CASSLALPGQGPQHF. This chain joins TRBV7-8 and TRBJ1-5, with D maybe TRBD1 (6 bases). Germline values: CDR1 SGHVS, CDR2 FQNEAQ. Trimming stripped 0 bases from V and 9 bases from J, with 15 bases between. The CDR3 sequence is 15 residues long.

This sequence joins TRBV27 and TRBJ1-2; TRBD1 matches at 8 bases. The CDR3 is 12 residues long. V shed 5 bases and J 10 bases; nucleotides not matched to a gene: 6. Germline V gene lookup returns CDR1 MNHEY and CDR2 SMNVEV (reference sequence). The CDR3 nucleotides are TGTGCCAGCAGTCGGACAGGGAAGTTCTACACCTTC. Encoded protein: CASSRTGKFYTF.

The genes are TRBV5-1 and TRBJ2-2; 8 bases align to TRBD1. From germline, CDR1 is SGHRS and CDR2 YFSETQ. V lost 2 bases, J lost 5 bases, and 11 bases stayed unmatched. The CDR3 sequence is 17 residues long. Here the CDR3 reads CASSLGTGPTGTGELFF. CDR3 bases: TGCGCCAGCAGCTTAGGGACAGGACCAACAGGGACCGGGGAGCTGTTTTTT.

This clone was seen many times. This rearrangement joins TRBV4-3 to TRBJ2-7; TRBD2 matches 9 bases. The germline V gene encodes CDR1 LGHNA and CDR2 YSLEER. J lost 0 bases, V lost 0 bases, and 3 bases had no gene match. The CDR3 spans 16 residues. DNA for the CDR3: TGCGCCAGCAGCCAAGAGGTAGCGGGAGCCTCCTACGAGCAGTACTTC. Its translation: CASSQEVAGASYEQYF.

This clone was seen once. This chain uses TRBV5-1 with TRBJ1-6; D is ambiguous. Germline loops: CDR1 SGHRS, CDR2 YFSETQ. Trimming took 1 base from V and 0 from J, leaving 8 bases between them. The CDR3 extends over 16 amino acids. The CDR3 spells CASSLQGSSYNSPLHF. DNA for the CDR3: TGCGCCAGCAGCTTGCAAGGGAGCTCCTATAATTCACCCCTCCACTTT.

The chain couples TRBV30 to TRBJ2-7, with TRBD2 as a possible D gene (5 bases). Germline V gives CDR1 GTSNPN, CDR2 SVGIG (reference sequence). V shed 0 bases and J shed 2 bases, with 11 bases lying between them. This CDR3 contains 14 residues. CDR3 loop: CAWSVTRAAYEQYF. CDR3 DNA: TGTGCCTGGAGTGTAACGCGGGCAGCCTACGAGCAGTACTTC.

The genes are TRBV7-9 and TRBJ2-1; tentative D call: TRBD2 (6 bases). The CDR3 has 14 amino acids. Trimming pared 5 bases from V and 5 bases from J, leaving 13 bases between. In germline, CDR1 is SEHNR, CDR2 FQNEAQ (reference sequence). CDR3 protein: CASSPLGTDNEQFF. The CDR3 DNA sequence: TGTGCCAGCAGCCCCCTCGGGACTGACAATGAGCAGTTCTTC. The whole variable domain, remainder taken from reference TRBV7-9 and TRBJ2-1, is DTGVSQNPRHKITKRGQNVTFRCDPISEHNRLYWYRQTLGQGPEFLTYFQNEAQLEKSRLLSDRFSAERPKGSFSTLEIQRTEQGDSAMYLCASSPLGTDNEQFFGPGTRLTVL.

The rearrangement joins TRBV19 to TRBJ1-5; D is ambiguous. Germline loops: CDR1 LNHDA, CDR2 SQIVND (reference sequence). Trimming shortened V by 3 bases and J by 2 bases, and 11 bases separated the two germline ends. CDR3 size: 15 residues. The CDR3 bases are TGTGCCAGTAGTATTAACCCTGAGGGCAATCAGCCCCAGCATTTT. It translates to CASSINPEGNQPQHF.

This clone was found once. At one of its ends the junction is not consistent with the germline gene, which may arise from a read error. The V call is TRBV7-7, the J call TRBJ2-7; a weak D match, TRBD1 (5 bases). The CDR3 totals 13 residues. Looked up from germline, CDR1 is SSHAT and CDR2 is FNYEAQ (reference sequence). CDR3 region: CASSLRKGYEQYF. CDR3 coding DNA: TGTGCTAGCAGCTTAAGGAAGGGGTACGAGCAGTACTTC.

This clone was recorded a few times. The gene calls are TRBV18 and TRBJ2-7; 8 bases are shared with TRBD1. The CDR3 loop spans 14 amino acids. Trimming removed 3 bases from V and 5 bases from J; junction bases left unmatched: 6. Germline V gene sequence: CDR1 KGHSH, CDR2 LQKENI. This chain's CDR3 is CASSPRQGLNEQYF. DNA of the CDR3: TGTGCCAGCTCACCGAGACAGGGGCTAAACGAGCAGTACTTC.

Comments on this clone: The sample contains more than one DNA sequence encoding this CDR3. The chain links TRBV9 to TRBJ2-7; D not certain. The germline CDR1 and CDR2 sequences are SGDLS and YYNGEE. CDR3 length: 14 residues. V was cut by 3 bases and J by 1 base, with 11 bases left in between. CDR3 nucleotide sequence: TGTGCCAGCAGCGGCACCTCCGGGTCCTACGAGCAGTACTTC. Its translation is CASSGTSGSYEQYF.

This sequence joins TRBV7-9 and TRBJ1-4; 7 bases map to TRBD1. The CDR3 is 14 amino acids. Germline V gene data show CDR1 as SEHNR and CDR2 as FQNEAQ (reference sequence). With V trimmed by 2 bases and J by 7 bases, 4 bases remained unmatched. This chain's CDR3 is CASSLRQGGEKLFF. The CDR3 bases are TGTGCCAGCAGCTTAAGACAGGGAGGTGAAAAACTGTTTTTT.

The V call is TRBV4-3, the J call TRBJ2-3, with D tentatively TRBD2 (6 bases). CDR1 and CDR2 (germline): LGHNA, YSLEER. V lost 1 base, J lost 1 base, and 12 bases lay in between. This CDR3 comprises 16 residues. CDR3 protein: CASSQGYGGGTDTQYF. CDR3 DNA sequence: TGCGCCAGCAGCCAAGGCTACGGGGGTGGCACAGATACGCAGTATTTT.

The CDR3 DNA reads TGTGCCAGCAGCTTGGCTAACTACAACGAGCAGTACTTC. Translation: CASSLANYNEQYF. The rearrangement uses TRBV5-8 and TRBJ2-7; D is uncertain. This CDR3 has 13 residues. V shed 0 bases and J shed 5 bases, with 9 bases lying between them. Germline loops: CDR1 SGHTS, CDR2 YDEGEE.

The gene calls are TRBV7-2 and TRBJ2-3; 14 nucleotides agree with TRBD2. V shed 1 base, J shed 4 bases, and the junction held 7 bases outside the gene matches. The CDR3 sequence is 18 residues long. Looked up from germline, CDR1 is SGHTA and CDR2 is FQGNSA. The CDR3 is CASSLEGLAGAHPDTQYF. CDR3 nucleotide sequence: TGTGCCAGCAGCTTAGAGGGACTAGCGGGAGCACACCCAGATACGCAGTATTTT.

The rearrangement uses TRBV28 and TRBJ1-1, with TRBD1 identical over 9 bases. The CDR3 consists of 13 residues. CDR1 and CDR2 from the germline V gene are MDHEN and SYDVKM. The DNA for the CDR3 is TGTGCAACCGGGACAGGGAAGAACACTGAAGCTTTCTTT. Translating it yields CATGTGKNTEAFF.

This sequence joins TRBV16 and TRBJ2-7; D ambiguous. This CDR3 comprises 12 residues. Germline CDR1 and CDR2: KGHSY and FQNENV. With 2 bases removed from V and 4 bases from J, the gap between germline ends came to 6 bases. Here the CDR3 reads CASSQALYEQYF. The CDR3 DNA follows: TGTGCCAGCAGCCAAGCGCTATACGAGCAGTACTTC.